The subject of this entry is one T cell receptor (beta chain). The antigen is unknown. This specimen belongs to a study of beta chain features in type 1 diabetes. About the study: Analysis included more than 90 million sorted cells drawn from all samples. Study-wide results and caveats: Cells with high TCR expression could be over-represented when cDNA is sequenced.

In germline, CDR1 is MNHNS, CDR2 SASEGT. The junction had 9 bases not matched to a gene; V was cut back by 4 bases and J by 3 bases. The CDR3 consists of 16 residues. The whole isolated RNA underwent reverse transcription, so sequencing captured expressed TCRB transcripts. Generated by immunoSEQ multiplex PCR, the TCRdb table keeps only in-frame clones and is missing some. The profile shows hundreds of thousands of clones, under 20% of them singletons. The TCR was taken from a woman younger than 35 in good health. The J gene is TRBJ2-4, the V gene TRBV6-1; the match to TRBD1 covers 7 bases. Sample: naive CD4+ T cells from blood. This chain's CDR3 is CASSVRDSEFKNIQYF. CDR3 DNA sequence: TGTGCCAGCAGTGTACGGGACAGCGAGTTCAAAAACATTCAGTACTTC.